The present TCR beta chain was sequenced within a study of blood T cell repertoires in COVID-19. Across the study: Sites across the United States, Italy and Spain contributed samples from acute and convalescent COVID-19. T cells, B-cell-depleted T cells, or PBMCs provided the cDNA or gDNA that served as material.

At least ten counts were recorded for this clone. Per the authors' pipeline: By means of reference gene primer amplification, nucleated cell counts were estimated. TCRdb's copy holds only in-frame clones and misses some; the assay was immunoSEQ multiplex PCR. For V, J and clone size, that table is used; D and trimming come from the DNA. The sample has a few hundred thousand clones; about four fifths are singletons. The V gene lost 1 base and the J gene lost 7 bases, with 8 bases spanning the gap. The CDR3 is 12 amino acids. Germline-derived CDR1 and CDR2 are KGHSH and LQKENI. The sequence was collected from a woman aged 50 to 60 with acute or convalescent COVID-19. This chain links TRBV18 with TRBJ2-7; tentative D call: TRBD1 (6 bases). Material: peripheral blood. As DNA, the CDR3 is TGTGCCAGCTCACCACGGGACACGGAGCAGTACTTC. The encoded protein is CASSPRDTEQYF.